This entry lists 10 T cell receptor beta chains sequenced from one sample in a study of response to subunit inactivated influenza vaccine. Using its own MiXCR run on the RT-PCR reads, TCRdb lists one record per CDR3 protein. The sample has some 190,000 distinct CDR3 sequences; roughly 14% are singletons. The specimen comprised CD8+ T cells sorted from PBMCs, sampled roughly 5 days after vaccination. The receptors come from a man aged 45-60 years who received an inactivated influenza vaccine.

This clonotype appeared a few times. The chain recombines TRBV29-1 with TRBJ2-6; no definite D call. Germline V gene lookup returns CDR1 SQVTM and CDR2 ANQGSEA. This CDR3 contains 15 residues. V gave up 0 bases and J gave up 0 bases, with 6 bases separating them. The CDR3 spells CSVEDFHSGANVLTF. The CDR3, as DNA: TGCAGCGTTGAAGATTTCCACTCTGGGGCCAACGTCCTGACTTTC. Full variable domain (rest looked up from reference TRBV29-1 and TRBJ2-6): SAVISQKPSRDICQRGTSLTIQCQVDSQVTMMFWYRQQPGQSLTLIATANQGSEATYESGFVIDKFPISRPNLTFSTLTVSNMSPEDSSIYLCSVEDFHSGANVLTFGAGSRLTVL.

This clonotype has more than one count but fewer than ten. J is TRBJ2-7 and V is TRBV6-2 or TRBV6-3; TRBD1 might be the D (6 bases). The CDR3 extends over 14 amino acids. V was clipped by 0 bases and J by 5 bases, with 11 bases between them. The germline V gene has CDR1 MNHEY and CDR2 SVGEGT. The CDR3 loop is CASSYSRTGNEQYF. As DNA, the CDR3 is TGTGCCAGCAGTTACTCCCGAACAGGGAACGAGCAGTACTTC.

This clonotype came up many times. Mismatch with germline at one junction end may stem from a read error. The chain uses TRBV12-3 or TRBV12-4 and TRBJ2-4, with D possibly being TRBD2 (6 bases). The CDR3 is made up of 11 amino acids. CDR3 sequence reads: CASSSLAAGNF. The CDR3 bases are TGTGCCAGCAGTTCGCTAGCTGCGGGGAACTTC.

This clonotype was counted only a few times. The CDR3 DNA reads TGTGCCAGCAGTGTCTTCCGGGACAGGGGAGGGAAACTGTTTTTT. This translates into CASSVFRDRGGKLFF. The chain combines TRBV6-1 with TRBJ1-4; 10 bases map to TRBD1. Germline trimming cut 4 bases from V and 11 bases from J; bases unmatched to any gene: 10. Germline lookup yields CDR1 MNHNS and CDR2 SASEGT. The CDR3 is made up of 15 amino acids.

This clonotype was counted between two and nine times. V gene TRBV6-5 combines with J gene TRBJ2-3; TRBD2 matches 13 bases. V shed 3 bases, J shed 6 bases, and the junction held 9 bases outside the gene matches. This CDR3 is built from 17 residues. CDR1 is MNHEY, CDR2 SVGAGI, per germline. CDR3 loop: CASSYTSGRAWADTQYF. For the CDR3, the DNA is TGTGCCAGCAGTTATACTAGCGGGAGGGCCTGGGCGGATACGCAGTATTTT.

This clonotype came up once. CDR3 residues: CASSQSGQSTDTQYF. CDR3 bases: TGCGCCAGCAGCCAATCCGGACAAAGCACAGATACGCAGTATTTT. The V gene is TRBV4-3, the J gene TRBJ2-3, with TRBD1 as a possible D gene (5 bases). The CDR3 sequence is 15 residues long. Germline V lookup: CDR1 LGHNA, CDR2 YSLEER. Trimming took off 2 bases at V and 0 bases at J, with 9 bases between the two ends.

The J gene is TRBJ1-1, the V gene TRBV15; D unresolved. V was clipped by 1 base and J by 6 bases, with 12 bases between them. The CDR3 covers 14 residues. Germline CDR1 reads LNHNV; CDR2 reads YYDKDF (reference sequence). CDR3 nucleotide sequence: TGTGCCACCAGCAGAGTAGGGTCGGGCGCTGAAGCTTTCTTT. This gives the protein CATSRVGSGAEAFF.

The chain uses TRBV11-1 and TRBJ2-3, with D possibly matching TRBD1 (7 bases). Trimming removed 5 bases from V and 3 bases from J, with 27 bases in between. The germline gives CDR1 SGHAT, CDR2 FQDESV (reference sequence). This CDR3 region has 19 residues. The DNA for the CDR3 is TGTGCCAGCAGCCCTCGACAGGGCCCCGAAGGCGGGGAGACAGATACGCAGTATTTT. Its translation is CASSPRQGPEGGETDTQYF.

This clonotype was observed at least ten times. The chain combines TRBV12-3 or TRBV12-4 with TRBJ2-7; 9 positions match TRBD1. V gave up 6 bases and J gave up 4 bases; unmatched junction bases: 10. The CDR3 extends over 15 amino acids. The CDR3: CASSTTGQGSYEQYF. CDR3 nucleotide sequence: TGTGCCAGCAGCACGACGGGACAGGGCTCTTACGAGCAGTACTTC.

The gene calls are TRBV29-1 and TRBJ2-7, with 9 bases aligning to TRBD1. Germline values: CDR1 SQVTM, CDR2 ANQGSEA. The V and J ends lost 4 bases and 3 bases, in that order; junction bases with no gene match: 4. This CDR3 is 13 amino acids long. Here the CDR3 DNA reads TGCAGCGTTGTCACAGGGGGCGGCTACGAGCAGTACTTC. Amino acids: CSVVTGGGYEQYF.